This T cell receptor beta chain was sequenced during a study of T-cell reconstitution after alpha-beta-depleted transplantation in children. Library preparation (for TCRbeta) was performed with unique molecular identifiers. TCRdb re-derived calls from the PCR reads in MiXCR, one entry per CDR3 protein. The table shows just over 350,000 distinct CDR3 sequences, with 10% to 15% occurring only once. Germline V gives CDR1 MDHEN, CDR2 SYDVKM. Trimming removed 5 bases from V and 0 bases from J, with 17 bases in between. The CDR3 is made up of 16 amino acids. The chain uses TRBV28 and TRBJ2-7, with D possibly TRBD1 on 6 matching bases. The origin of this receptor is a human donor who donated a stem cell graft to a child with Fanconi anemia. Sequenced material: PBMCs, taken from the stem cell graft. CDR3 DNA sequence: TGTGCCAGCAGTCCGACCCCGGGACAAGCCTCCTACGAGCAGTACGTC. Encoded protein: CASSPTPGQASYEQYV.